This T cell receptor (beta chain) was sequenced for a study of T cell changes during pregnancy in multiple sclerosis. This CDR3 has 17 residues. Germline assignment: CDR1 SGHNT and CDR2 YYREEE (reference sequence). The V segment lost 4 bases and the J segment 0 bases; nucleotides outside the gene matches: 4. The data were produced by immunoSEQ multiplex PCR, yet TCRdb's version contains in-frame clones alone and is incomplete. The table has 100,000 or so clones, around nine tenths seen once. The chain uses TRBV5-4 and TRBJ2-1, with 13 bases aligning to TRBD2. This receptor was taken from a female donor with multiple sclerosis, enrolled in a pregnancy study. The specimen comprised peripheral blood, sampled in the second trimester of pregnancy. DNA for the CDR3: TGTGCCAGCAGCCCACGGACTAGCGGGAGCTCCTACAATGAGCAGTTCTTC. It specifies CASSPRTSGSSYNEQFF.